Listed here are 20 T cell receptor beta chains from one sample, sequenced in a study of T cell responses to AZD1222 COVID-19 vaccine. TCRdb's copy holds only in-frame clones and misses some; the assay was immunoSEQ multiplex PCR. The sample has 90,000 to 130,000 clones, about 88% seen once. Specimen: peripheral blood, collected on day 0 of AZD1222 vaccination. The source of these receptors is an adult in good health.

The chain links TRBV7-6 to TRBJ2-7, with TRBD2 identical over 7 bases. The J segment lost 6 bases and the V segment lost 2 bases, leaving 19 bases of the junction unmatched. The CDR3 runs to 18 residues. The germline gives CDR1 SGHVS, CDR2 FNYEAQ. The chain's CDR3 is CASSLREGRTIPFGEQYF. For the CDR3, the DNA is TGTGCCAGCAGCTTAAGGGAGGGACGGACGATCCCTTTTGGCGAGCAGTACTTC.

The CDR3 DNA reads TGTGCCAGCAGTTACTCGGTAACAGGGTATGGCTACACCTTC. This translates into CASSYSVTGYGYTF. The rearrangement links TRBV6-5 to TRBJ1-2, with a tentative D call TRBD1 (6 bases). Germline V gives CDR1 MNHEY, CDR2 SVGAGI. The CDR3 runs to 14 residues. Trimming took 0 bases from V and 5 from J, leaving 10 bases between them.

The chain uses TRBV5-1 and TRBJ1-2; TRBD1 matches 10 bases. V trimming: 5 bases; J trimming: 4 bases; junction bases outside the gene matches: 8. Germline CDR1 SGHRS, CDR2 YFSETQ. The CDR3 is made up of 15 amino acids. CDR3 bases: TGCGCCAGCAGTCCTGGACAGGGGGGCGGCTATGGCTACACCTTC. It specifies CASSPGQGGGYGYTF.

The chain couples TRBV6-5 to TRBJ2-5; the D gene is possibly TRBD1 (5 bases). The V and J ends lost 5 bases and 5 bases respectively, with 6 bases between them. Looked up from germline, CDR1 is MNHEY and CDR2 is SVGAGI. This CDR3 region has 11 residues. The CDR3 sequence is CASSPGETQYF. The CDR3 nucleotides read TGTGCCAGCAGTCCAGGGGAGACCCAGTACTTC.

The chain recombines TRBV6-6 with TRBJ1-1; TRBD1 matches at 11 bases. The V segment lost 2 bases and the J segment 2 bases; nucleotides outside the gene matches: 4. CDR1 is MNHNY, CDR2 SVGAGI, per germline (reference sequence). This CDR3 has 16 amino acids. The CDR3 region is CASSYQRTGGNTEAFF. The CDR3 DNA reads TGTGCCAGCAGTTACCAAAGGACAGGGGGCAACACTGAAGCTTTCTTT.

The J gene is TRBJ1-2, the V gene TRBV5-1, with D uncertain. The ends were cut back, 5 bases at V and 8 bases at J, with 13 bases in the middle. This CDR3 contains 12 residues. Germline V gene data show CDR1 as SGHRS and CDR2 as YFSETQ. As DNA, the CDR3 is TGCGCCAGCAGGGTTGAGGCCGAAGGCTACACCTTC. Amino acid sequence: CASRVEAEGYTF.

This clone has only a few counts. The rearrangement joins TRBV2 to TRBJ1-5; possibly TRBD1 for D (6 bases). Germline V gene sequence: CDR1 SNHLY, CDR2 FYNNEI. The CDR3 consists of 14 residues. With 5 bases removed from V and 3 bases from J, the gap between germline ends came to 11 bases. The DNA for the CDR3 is TGTGCCAGCAGTTTGGACAGCTACAATCAGCCCCAGCATTTT. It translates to CASSLDSYNQPQHF.

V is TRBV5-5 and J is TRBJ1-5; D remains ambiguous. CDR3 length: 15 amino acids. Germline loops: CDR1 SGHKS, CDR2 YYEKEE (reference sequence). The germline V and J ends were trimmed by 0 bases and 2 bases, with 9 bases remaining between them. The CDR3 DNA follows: TGTGCCAGCAGCTTGGAAGGCTACGGCAATCAGCCCCAGCATTTT. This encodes CASSLEGYGNQPQHF.

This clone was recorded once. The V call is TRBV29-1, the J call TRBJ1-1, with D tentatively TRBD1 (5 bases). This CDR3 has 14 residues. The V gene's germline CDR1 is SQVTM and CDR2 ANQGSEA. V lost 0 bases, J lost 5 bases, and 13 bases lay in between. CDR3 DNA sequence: TGCAGCGTTGAAGATCGTCGGGGGGAAACTGAAGCTTTCTTT. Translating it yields CSVEDRRGETEAFF.

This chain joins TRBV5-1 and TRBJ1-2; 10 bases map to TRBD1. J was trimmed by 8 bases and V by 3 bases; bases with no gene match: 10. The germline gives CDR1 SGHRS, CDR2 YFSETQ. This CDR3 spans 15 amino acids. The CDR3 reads CASSYSGQGSWGYTF. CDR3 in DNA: TGCGCCAGCAGCTACTCGGGACAGGGGTCTTGGGGCTACACCTTC.

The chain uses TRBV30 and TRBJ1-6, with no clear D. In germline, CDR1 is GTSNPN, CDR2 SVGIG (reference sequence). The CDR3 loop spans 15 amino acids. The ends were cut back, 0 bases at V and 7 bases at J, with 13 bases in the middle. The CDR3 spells CAWSVGRAENSPLHF. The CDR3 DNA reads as TGTGCCTGGAGTGTAGGGAGGGCTGAGAATTCACCCCTCCACTTT.

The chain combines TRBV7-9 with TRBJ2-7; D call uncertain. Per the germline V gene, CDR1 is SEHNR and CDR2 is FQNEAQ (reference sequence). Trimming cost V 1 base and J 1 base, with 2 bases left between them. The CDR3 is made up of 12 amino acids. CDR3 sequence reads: CASSLGSYEQYF. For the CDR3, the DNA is TGTGCCAGCAGCTTAGGGTCCTACGAGCAGTACTTC.

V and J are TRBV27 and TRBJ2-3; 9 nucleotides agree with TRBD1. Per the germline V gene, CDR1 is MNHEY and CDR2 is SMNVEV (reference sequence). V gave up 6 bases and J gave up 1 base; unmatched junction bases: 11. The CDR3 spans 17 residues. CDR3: CASRRQRRQGGTDTQYF. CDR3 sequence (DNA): TGTGCCAGCAGAAGACAACGGAGACAGGGGGGCACAGATACGCAGTATTTT.

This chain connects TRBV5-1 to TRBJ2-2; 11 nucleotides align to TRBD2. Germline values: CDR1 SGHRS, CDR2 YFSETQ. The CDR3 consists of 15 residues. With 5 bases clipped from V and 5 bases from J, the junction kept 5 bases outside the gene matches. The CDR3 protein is CASRQTSGTTGELFF. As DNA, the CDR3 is TGCGCCAGCAGGCAGACTAGCGGGACAACCGGGGAGCTGTTTTTT.

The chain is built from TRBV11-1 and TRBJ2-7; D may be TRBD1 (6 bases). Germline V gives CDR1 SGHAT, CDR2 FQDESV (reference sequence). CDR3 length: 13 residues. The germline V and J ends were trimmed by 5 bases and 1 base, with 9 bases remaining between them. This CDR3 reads CASSLGGSYEQYF. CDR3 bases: TGTGCCAGCAGCCTAGGGGGTTCCTACGAGCAGTACTTC.

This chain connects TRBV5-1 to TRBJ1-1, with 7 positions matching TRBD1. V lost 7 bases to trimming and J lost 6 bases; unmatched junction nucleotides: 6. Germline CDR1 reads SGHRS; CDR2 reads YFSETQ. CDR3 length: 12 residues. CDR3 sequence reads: CASGRGQAEAFF. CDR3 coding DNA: TGCGCCAGCGGAAGGGGGCAGGCTGAAGCTTTCTTT.

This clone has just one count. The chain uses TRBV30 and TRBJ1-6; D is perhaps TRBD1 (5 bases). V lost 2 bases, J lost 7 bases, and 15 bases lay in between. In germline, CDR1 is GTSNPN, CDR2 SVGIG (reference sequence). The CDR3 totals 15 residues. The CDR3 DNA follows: TGTGCCTGGAGTCCGGGACTCCTAGGGAATTCACCCCTCCACTTT. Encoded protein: CAWSPGLLGNSPLHF. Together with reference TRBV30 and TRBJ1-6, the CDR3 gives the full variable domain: SQTIHQWPATLVQPVGSPLSLECTVEGTSNPNLYWYRQAAGRGLQLLFYSVGIGQISSEVPQNLSASRPQDRQFILSSKKLLLSDSGFYLCAWSPGLLGNSPLHFGNGTRLTVT.

The CDR3 sequence: CATSDPLRDSPWRYF. Here the CDR3 DNA reads TGTGCCACCAGTGATCCCCTCCGGGACTCCCCATGGAGGTACTTC. The chain carries TRBV24-1 and TRBJ2-7, with D tentatively TRBD2 (6 bases). This CDR3 contains 15 residues. Per the germline V gene, CDR1 is KGHDR and CDR2 is SFDVKD. The V and J ends lost 3 bases and 12 bases respectively, with 23 bases between them.

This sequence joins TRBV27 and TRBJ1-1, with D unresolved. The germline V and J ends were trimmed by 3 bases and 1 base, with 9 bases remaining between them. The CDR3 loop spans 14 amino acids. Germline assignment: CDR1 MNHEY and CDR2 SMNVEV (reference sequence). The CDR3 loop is CASSLGFGNTEAFF. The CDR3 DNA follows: TGTGCCAGCAGTTTGGGTTTTGGGAACACTGAAGCTTTCTTT.

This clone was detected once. CDR3 nucleotide sequence: TGTGCCAGCAGCCACAAGGGACAGAACAATCAGCCCCAGCATTTT. Its protein is CASSHKGQNNQPQHF. V and J are TRBV2 and TRBJ1-5, with 7 bases that match TRBD1. The CDR3 totals 15 residues. V lost 6 bases, J lost 3 bases, and 8 bases stayed unmatched. The germline V gene encodes CDR1 SNHLY and CDR2 FYNNEI. Filled out from reference TRBV2 and TRBJ1-5, the complete variable domain reads EPEVTQTPSHQVTQMGQEVILRCVPISNHLYFYWYRQILGQKVEFLVSFYNNEISEKSEIFDDQFSVERPDGSNFTLKIRSTKLEDSAMYFCASSHKGQNNQPQHFGDGTRLSIL.